This T cell receptor (beta chain) was documented in a study of cytomegalovirus exposure and HLA in healthy donors. Background on the study: Out of 170 million or so T cells, an earlier analysis found 117 million unique TCR beta sequences in total.

Notes on the study in general: V- and J-gene trimming of TCR beta was linked (in a later analysis) to a missense DCLRE1C variant.

PCR used 60 Vbeta primers and 13 Jbeta primers. TCRdb keeps only in-frame clones here, not all; method: immunoSEQ multiplex PCR. The table has 100,000 to 150,000 clones, about 74% seen once; the top ten hold roughly 6%. With 3 bases removed from V and 4 bases from J, the gap between germline ends came to 7 bases. This CDR3 is built from 13 residues. The germline V gene encodes CDR1 KGHSH and CDR2 LQKENI. A note on this clone: Its specificity is not known.

Sequenced material: PBMCs. The receptor comes from a woman between 50 and 59 years old in good health and CMV-seropositive. The chain has TRBV18 and TRBJ1-5; no definite D call. The CDR3 spells CASSPAENQPQHF. In nucleotides, the CDR3 is TGTGCCAGCTCACCGGCGGAAAATCAGCCCCAGCATTTT. Together with reference TRBV18 and TRBJ1-5, the CDR3 gives the full variable domain: NAGVMQNPRHLVRRRGQEARLRCSPMKGHSHVYWYRQLPEEGLKFMVYLQKENIIDESGMPKERFSAEFPKEGPSILRIQQVVRGDSAAYFCASSPAENQPQHFGDGTRLSIL.